Listed below are T cell receptor beta chains from one sample, sequenced in a study of blood T cell repertoires in COVID-19. TCRdb's copy holds only in-frame clones and misses some; the assay was immunoSEQ multiplex PCR. The sample lists 200,000 to 300,000 clones, approximately 83% seen once, with about 3% in the top ten. Sequenced input: peripheral blood. These receptors all stem from a woman aged 30 to 39 who had recovered from COVID-19. Both conserved end residues are part of each CDR3. The D gene is left open where the match is weak.

CDR3,J,V,D
CASSLDPPGTQHF,TRBJ1-5,TRBV7-9,.
CASSLGANQPQHF,TRBJ1-5,TRBV7-2,.
CASRRQGLGFDPFF,TRBJ2-1,TRBV6-6,TRBD1
CASSPRPTGTAVNEQFF,TRBJ2-1,TRBV19,TRBD1
CASSLRTGNHPDTQYF,TRBJ2-3,TRBV7-2,TRBD1
CASSIGTGQETQYF,TRBJ2-5,TRBV19,TRBD1
CASSPGGTAVTAAFF,TRBJ1-1,TRBV7-2,TRBD1
CASSWRASRNTEAFF,TRBJ1-1,TRBV19,.
CASADSYTDTQYF,TRBJ2-3,TRBV7-3,.
CASHPPGPGDGYTF,TRBJ1-2,TRBV19,.
CASSATGMRNEKLFF,TRBJ1-4,TRBV7-3,.
CASSELASSYNEQFF,TRBJ2-1,TRBV7-9,.
CASTPGDFGNTIYF,TRBJ1-3,TRBV7-2,.
CASSVVGGPGNTIYF,TRBJ1-3,TRBV9,.
CASSNRGQETQYF,TRBJ2-5,TRBV19,.
CASSESFPGAEQYF,TRBJ2-7,TRBV10-2,.
CASTSQSRGSYGYTF,TRBJ1-2,TRBV19,.
CASKGVGNSPLHF,TRBJ1-6,TRBV3-1/TRBV3-2,.
CASILAGAETQYF,TRBJ2-5,TRBV12-3/TRBV12-4,TRBD2
CASSQSTANYGYTF,TRBJ1-2,TRBV16,.
CASPGVDTQYF,TRBJ2-3,TRBV23-1,.
CATSAGGGNQPQHF,TRBJ1-5,TRBV24-1,.
CATSDAKTGGQETQYF,TRBJ2-5,TRBV24-1,TRBD1
CASRDRGDTEAFF,TRBJ1-1,TRBV12-3/TRBV12-4,TRBD1
CASSLGGTRGTQYF,TRBJ2-5,TRBV13,.
CASKKDRGPLDGYTF,TRBJ1-2,TRBV2,TRBD1
CSVGTGNGYTF,TRBJ1-2,TRBV20-1,TRBD1
CASSQRIAGTYNEQFF,TRBJ2-1,TRBV4-2,TRBD2
CASKAGSGNQPQHF,TRBJ1-5,TRBV2,.
CASSPVLAGGPDTQYF,TRBJ2-3,TRBV3-1/TRBV3-2,TRBD2
CASSSDSRTLHF,TRBJ1-6,TRBV27,.
CASSLEGDTQYF,TRBJ2-3,TRBV7-9,.
CASSLTGADFTSGNTIYF,TRBJ1-3,TRBV5-1,TRBD1
CASSLGQGVGTDTQYF,TRBJ2-3,TRBV7-9,TRBD1
CASSAPGTSGNTGELFF,TRBJ2-2,TRBV2,TRBD2
CASSQDLGTTYEQYF,TRBJ2-7,TRBV4-2,.
CASSESGRVATEAFF,TRBJ1-1,TRBV10-2,.